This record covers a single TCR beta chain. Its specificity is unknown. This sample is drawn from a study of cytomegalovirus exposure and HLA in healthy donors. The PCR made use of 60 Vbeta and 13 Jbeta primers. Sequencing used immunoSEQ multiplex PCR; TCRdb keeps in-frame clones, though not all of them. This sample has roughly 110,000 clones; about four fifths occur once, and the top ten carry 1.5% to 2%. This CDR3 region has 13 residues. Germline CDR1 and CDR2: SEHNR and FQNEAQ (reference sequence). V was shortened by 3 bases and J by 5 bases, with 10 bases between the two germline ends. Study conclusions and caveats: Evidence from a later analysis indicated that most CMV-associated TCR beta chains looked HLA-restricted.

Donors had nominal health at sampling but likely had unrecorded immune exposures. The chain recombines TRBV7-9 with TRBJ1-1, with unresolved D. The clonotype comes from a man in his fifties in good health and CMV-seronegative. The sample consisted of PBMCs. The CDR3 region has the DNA TGTGCCAGCAGCTTTATGACGGGAACTGAAGCTTTCTTT. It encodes CASSFMTGTEAFF. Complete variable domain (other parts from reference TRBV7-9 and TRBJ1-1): DTGVSQNPRHKITKRGQNVTFRCDPISEHNRLYWYRQTLGQGPEFLTYFQNEAQLEKSRLLSDRFSAERPKGSFSTLEIQRTEQGDSAMYLCASSFMTGTEAFFGQGTRLTVV.